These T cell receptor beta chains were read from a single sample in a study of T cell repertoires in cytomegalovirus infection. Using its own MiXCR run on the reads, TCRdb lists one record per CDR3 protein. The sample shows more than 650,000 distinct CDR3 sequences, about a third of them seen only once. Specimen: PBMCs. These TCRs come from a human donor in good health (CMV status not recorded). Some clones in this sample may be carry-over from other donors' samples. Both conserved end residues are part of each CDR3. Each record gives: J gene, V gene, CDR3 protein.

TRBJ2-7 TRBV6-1 CASSELWRKSYEQYF
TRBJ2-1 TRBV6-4 CASSARDSGFNEQFF
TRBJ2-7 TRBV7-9 CASSRGATSYEQYF
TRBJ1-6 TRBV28 CASSLGTGGGYNSPLHF
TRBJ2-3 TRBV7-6 CASSLAIGTDTQYF
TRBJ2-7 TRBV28 CASRRASGYEQYF
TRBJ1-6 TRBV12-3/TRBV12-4 CASKGEGNSPLHF
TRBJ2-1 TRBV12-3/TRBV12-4 CASSTLAGGPNEQFF
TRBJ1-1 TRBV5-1 CASSMSGNTEAFF
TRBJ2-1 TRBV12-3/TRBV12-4 CASSHDLYNEQFF
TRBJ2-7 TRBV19 CASSFTGRDYEQYF
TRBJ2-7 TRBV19 CAVRAGGEQYF
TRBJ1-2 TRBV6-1 CASSERGQAGYTF
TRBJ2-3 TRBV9 CASSAEGRQVDTQYF
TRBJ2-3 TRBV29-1 CSVEILADTDTQYF
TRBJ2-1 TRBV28 CASSFPKHAKIRENNNERFF
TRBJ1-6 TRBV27 CASSPPRQGRSPLHF
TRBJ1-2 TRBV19 CASSRTTAQYGYTF
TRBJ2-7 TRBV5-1 CATARTGGTYEQYF
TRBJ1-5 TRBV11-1 CASSFSGNNQPQHF
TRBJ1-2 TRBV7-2 CAGRGGYGYTF
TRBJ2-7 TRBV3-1 CASSQDVGALEQYF
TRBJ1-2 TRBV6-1 CASSFQGHGYTF
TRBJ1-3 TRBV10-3 CAISELEVSGNTIYF
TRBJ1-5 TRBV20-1 CSARRVDSNQPQHF
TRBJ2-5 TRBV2 CASSESERGPKETQYF
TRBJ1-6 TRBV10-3 CAGQGVANSPLHF
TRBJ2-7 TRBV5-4 CASSLAGTDHIYEQYF
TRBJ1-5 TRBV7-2 CASGLGGNQPQHF
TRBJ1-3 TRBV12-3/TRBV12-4 CASRPSGPSSGNTIYF
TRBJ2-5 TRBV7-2 CASSFKVRETQYF
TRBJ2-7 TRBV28 CASSLSTGTSGSGYEQYF
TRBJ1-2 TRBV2 CASSADRGAGYYGYTF
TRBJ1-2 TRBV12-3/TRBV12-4 CASSLKTTDYTF
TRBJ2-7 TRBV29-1 CSVSWGFYEQYF
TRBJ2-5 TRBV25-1 CASSELGSGGYETQYF
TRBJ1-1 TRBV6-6 CASRPGGLNTEAFF
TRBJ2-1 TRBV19 CASSISSSYNEQFF
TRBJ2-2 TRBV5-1 CASSSAYRGPSNTGELFF
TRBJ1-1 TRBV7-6 CASNWDAHRKNTEAFF
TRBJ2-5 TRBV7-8 CASSFANDRGETQYF
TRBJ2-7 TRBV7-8 CASSARGQGATYEQYF
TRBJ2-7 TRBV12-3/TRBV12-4 CDSSLWGLAYEQYF
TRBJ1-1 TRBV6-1 CASGPEGAANTEAFF
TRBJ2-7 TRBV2 CASSATGMGSYEQYF
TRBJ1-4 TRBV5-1 CASSLARGRSNEKLFF
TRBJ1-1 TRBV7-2 CASSFSGNAEAFF
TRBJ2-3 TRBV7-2 CASNPWTGTSTDTQYF
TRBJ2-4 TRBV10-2 CASSESRDRENIQYF
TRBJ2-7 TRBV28 CASSPRHSGEEVEQYF
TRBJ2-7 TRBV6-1 CASSKLAGAYEQYF
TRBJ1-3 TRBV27 CASSLSPQGGENTIYF
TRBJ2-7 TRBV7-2 CASSSFSYEQYF
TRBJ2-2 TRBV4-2 CASSQDYPKSAPGELFF
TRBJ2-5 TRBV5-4 CASSADRSEETQYF
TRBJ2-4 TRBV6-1 CASSVFRLQENIQYF
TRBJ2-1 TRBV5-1 CASSSGLAGFINEQFF
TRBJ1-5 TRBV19 CASSIAQGSNQPQHF
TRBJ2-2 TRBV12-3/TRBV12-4 CASSWGPDSRNTGELFF
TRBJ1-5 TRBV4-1 CASSQDGDRGSNQPQHF